This T cell receptor (beta chain) was recovered during a study of identical twins. TCRdb used MiXCR to reprocess the 5' RACE reads, holding one entry per CDR3 protein. The table records some 500,000 distinct CDR3 sequences, roughly 9.9% of them present only once. The same data also went into a second study, on yellow fever vaccine responses in identical twins.

The receptor comes from a woman under 30 in good health. Material for sequencing was PBMCs.

The CDR3 protein is CASRDVGLADTGELFF. The CDR3 coding sequence is TGTGCCAGCAGAGATGTGGGACTAGCGGACACCGGGGAGCTGTTTTTT. The chain links TRBV6-1 to TRBJ2-2; 11 bases fit TRBD2. The CDR3 runs to 16 residues. Germline CDR1 MNHNS, CDR2 SASEGT. The junction had 6 bases not matched to a gene; V was cut back by 6 bases and J by 3 bases.